The sequence of this TCR beta chain was determined in a study of cytomegalovirus exposure and HLA in healthy donors. CDR3 size: 14 residues. The V gene's germline CDR1 is MDHEN and CDR2 SYDVKM. The junction had 8 bases not matched to a gene; V was cut back by 8 bases and J by 5 bases. Study results and caveats: More clonal expansion characterized HLA-associated TCR beta chains than equally common others in a later analysis.

Primers included in the PCR were 60 Vbeta and 13 Jbeta primers. TCRdb's table, derived via immunoSEQ multiplex PCR, lists solely in-frame clones and lacks some. The sample includes approximately 89,000 clones, less than 85% of them seen just once. Turning to this clone: As yet, its antigen is unknown.

The clonotype was recovered from a man aged 40-49 years in good health and CMV-seropositive. The chain uses TRBV28 and TRBJ2-5; TRBD1 matches 10 bases. Sequencing input: PBMCs. In DNA, the CDR3 is TGTGCCAGCGTTCAGGACAGGGGGTCCGAGACCCAGTACTTC. It is translated as CASVQDRGSETQYF.